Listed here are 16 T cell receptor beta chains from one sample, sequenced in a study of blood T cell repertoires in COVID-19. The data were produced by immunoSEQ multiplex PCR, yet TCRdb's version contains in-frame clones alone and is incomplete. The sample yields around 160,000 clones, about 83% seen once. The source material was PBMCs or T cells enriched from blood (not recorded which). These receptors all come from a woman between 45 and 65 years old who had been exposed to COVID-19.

CDR3 DNA: TGCAGTGCTAGTCAGACAGCTTACAATGAGCAGTTCTTC. Residues: CSASQTAYNEQFF. The chain links TRBV20-1 to TRBJ2-1, with D perhaps TRBD1 (5 bases). V lost 3 bases to trimming and J lost 4 bases, with 10 bases between them. Germline V gene sequence: CDR1 DFQATT, CDR2 SNEGSKA (reference sequence). This CDR3 is 13 amino acids long.

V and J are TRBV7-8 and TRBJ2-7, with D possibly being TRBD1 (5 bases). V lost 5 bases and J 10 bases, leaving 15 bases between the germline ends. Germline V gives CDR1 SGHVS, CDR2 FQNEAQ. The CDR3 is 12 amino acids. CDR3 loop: CASSLLRREQYF. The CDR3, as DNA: TGTGCCAGCAGCCTACTGCGCAGGGAACAGTACTTC.

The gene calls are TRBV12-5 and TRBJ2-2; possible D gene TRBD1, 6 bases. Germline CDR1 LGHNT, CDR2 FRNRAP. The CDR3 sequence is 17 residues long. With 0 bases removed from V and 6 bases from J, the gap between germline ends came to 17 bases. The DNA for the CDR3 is TGTGCTAGTGGTTTGGTACTCAGCAGGGGCGGCGCCGGGGAGCTGTTTTTT. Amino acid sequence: CASGLVLSRGGAGELFF.

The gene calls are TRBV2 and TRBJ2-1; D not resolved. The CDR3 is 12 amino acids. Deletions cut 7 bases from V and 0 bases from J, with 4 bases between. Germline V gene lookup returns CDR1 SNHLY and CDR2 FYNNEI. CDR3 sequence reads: CASIFSYNEQFF. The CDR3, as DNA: TGTGCCAGCATCTTCTCCTACAATGAGCAGTTCTTC.

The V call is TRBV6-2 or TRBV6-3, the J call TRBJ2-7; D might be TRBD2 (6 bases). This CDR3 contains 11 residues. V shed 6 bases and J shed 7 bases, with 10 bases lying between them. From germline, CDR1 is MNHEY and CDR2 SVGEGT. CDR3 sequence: CASSQGLEQYF. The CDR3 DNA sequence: TGTGCCAGCAGCCAGGGACTGGAGCAGTACTTC.

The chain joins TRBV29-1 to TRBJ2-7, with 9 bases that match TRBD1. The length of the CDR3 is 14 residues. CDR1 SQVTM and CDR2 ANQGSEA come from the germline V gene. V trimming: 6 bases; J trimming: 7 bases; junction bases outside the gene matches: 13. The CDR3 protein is CSVTPGDRVGEQYF. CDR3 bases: TGCAGCGTCACACCTGGGGACAGGGTGGGAGAGCAGTACTTC.

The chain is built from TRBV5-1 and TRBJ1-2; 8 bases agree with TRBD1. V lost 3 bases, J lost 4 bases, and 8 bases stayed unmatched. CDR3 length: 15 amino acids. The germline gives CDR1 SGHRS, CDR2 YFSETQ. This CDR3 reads CASSSADGQGYGYTF. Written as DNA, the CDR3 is TGCGCCAGCAGCTCCGCAGATGGACAGGGCTATGGCTACACCTTC.

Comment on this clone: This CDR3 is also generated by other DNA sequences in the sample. This CDR3 reads CASSLRVNQPQHF. In DNA form, the CDR3 reads TGTGCCAGCAGTCTCAGGGTGAATCAGCCCCAGCATTTT. V is TRBV12-3 or TRBV12-4 and J is TRBJ1-5, with a weak D call TRBD1 (5 bases). Trimming removed 5 bases at V and 4 bases at J, with 9 bases between. There are 13 residues in the CDR3.

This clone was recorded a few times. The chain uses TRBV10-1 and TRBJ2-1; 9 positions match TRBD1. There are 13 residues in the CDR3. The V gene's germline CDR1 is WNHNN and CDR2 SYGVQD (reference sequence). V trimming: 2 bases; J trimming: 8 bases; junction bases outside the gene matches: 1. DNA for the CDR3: TGCGCCAGCAGTGAGAGACAGGGGGATGAGCAGTTCTTC. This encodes CASSERQGDEQFF.

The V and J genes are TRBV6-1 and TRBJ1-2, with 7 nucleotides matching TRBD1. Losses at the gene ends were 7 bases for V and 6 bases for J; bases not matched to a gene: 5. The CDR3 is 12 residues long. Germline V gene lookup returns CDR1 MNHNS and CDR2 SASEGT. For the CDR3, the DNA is TGTGCCAGCACGGGCAGGGGGGATGGCTACACCTTC. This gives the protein CASTGRGDGYTF.

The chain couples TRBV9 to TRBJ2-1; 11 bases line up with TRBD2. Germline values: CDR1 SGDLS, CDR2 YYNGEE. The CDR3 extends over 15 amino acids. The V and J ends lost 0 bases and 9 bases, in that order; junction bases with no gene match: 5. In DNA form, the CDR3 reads TGTGCCAGCAGCGTAGGGGATAGCGGGAGGGTTGAGCAGTTCTTC. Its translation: CASSVGDSGRVEQFF.

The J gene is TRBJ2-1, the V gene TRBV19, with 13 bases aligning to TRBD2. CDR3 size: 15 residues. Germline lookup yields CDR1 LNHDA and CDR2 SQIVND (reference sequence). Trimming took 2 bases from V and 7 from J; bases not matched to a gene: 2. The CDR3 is CASSIKGLAGNEQFF. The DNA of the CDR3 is TGTGCCAGTAGTATAAAGGGACTAGCGGGGAATGAGCAGTTCTTC.

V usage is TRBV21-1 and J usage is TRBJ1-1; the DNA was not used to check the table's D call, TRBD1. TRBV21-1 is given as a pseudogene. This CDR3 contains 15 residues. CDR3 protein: CASSTRGTGITEAFF. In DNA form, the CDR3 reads TGTGCCAGCAGCACTAGGGGGACAGGGATCACTGAAGCTTTCTTT.

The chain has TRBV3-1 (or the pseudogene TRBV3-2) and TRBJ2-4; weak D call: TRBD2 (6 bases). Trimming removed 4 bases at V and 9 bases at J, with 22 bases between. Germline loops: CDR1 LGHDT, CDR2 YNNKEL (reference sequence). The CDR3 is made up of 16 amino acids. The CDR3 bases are TGTGCCAGCAGCCCTGGGGGGTGGGCGGTAAAGGGCATTCAGTACTTC. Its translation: CASSPGGWAVKGIQYF.

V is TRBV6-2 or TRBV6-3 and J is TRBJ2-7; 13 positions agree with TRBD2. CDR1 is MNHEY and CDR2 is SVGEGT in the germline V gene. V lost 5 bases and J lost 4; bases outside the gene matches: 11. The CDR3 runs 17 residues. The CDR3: CASSLLKTSGRSYEQYF. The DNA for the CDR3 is TGTGCCAGCAGTCTCCTAAAGACTAGCGGGAGGAGTTACGAGCAGTACTTC.

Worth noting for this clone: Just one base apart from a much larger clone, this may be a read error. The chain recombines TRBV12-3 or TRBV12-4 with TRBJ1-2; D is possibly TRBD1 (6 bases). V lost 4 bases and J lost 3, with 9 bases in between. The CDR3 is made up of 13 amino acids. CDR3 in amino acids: CASSSTGHYGYTF. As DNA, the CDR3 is TGTGCCAGCAGTTCTACAGGGCACTATGGCTACACCTTC.